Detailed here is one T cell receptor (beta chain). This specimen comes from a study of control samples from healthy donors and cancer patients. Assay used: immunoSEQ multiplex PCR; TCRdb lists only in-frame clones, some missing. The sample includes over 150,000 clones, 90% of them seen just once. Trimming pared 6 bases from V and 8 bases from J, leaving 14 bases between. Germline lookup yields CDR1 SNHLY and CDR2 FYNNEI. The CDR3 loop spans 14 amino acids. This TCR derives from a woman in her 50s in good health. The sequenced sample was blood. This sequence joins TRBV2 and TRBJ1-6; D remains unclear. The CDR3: CASRTTSSYSPLHF. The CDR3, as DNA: TGTGCCAGCAGGACGACATCTTCATATTCACCCCTCCACTTT.